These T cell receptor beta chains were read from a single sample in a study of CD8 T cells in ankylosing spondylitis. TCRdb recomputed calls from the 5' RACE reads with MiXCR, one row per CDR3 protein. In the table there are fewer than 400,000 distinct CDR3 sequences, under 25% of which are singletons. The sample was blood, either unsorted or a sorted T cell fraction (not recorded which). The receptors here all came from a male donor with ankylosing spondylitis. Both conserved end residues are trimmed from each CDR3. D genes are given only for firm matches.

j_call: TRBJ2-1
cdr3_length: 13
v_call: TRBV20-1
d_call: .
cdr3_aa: SADSRWESYNEQF

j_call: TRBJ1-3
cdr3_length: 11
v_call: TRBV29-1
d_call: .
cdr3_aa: SVSVGAGDTIY

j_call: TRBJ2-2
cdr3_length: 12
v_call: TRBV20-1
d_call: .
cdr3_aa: SAGDFPNTGELF

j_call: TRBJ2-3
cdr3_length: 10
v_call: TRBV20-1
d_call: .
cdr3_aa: SVSPSTDTQY

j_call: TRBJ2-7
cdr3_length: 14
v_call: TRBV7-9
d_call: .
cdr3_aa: ASSPRNSRAYPAQY

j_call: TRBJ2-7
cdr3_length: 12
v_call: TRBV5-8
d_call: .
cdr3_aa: ASRPRRVPYEQY

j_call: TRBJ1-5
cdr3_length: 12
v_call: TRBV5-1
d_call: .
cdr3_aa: ASSFQGGNQPQH

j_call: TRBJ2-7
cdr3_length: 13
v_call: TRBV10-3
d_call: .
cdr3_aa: ATTPQLQGGYEQY

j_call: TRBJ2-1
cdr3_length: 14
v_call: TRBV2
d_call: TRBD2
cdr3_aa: ASSPLPSGDNNEQF

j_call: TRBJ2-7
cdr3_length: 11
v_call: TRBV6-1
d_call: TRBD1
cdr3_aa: ASGRTGDYEQY

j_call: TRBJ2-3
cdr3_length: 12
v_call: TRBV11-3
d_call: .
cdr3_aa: ASSLRPNTDTQY

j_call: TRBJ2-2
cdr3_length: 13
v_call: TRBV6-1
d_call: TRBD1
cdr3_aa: ASRIDRGGTGELF

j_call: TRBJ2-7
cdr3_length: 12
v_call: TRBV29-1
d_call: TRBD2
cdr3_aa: SVLTSGKPYEQY

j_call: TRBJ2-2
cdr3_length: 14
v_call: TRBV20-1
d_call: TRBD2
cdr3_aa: SARRLAGVATGELF

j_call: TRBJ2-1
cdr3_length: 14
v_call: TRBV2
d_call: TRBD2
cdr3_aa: ASSERGLAGGDEQF

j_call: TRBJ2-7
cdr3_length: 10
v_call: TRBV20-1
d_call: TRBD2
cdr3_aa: SAEGLAYEQY

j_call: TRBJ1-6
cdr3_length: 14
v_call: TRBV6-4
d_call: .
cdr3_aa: ASKWPLGGSNSPLH

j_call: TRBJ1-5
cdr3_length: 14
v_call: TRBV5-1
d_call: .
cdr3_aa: ATNLTFARVHQPQH

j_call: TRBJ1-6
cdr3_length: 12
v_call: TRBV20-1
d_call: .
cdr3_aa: SAPAGGEDSPLH

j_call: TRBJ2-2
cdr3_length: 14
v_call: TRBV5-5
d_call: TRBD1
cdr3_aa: ASSLGWGQYTGELF

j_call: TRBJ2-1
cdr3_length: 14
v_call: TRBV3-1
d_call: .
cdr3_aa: ASSEPLGPLNNEQF

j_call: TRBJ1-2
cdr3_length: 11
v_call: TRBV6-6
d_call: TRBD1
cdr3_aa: ASREGTGDGYT

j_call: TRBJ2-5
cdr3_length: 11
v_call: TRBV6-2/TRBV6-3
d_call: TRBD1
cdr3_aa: ASSRQGQETQY

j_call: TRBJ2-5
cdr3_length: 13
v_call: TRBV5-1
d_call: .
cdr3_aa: ASSLLSGSGETQY

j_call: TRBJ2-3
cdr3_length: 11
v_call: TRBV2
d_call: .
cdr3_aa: ASSSPTGDTQY

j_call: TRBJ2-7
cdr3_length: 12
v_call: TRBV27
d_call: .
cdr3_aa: ASSPYTHSYEEY

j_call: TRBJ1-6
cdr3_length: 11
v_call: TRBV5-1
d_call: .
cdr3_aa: ASSLRLNSPLH

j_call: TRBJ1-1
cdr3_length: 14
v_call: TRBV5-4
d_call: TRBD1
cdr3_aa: ASSPPPTGANTEAF

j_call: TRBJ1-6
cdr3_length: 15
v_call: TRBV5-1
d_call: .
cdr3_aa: ASSLRGQGSYNSPLH

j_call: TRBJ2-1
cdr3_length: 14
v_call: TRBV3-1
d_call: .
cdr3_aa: ASSQHRVPLYNEQF

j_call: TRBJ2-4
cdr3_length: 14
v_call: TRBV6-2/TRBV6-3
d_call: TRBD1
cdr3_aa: ASRDGTGTAKNIQY

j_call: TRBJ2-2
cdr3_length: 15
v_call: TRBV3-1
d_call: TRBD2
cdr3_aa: ASNPRGSGRYTGELF

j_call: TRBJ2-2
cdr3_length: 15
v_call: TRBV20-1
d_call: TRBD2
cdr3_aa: SASGLAGSSNTGELF

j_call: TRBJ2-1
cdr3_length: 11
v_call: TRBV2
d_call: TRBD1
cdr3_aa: ASRKESGQGQF

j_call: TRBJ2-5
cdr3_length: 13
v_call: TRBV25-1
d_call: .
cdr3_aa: ASSESTTRVETQY

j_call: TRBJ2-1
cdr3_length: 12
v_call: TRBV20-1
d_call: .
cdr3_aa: SAKSPSSYNEQF

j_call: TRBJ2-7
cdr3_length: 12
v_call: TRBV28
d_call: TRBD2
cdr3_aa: ASKMSGGPHEQY

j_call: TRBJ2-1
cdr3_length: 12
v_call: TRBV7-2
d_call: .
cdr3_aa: ASSQRLDGNEQF

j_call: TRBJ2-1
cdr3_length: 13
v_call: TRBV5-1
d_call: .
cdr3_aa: ASSSEGWVGNEQF

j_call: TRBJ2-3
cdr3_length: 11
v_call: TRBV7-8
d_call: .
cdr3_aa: ASSFVGPDTQY

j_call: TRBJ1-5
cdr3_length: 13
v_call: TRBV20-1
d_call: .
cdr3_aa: SAIGTTGGYQPQH

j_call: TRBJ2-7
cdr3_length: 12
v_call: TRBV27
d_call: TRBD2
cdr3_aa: ASSLAGSLYEQY

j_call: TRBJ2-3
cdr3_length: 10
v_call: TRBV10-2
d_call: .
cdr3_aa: ASSISADTQY

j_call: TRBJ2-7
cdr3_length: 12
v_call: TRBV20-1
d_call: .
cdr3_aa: SASSGTPAYEQY

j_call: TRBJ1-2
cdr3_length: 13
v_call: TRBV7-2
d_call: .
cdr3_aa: ASSLGRRGGYGYT

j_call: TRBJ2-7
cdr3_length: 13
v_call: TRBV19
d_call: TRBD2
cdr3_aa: ASSIFSSGDYEQY

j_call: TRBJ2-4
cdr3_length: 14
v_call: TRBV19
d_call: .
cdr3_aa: ASSPWTPEAKNIQY

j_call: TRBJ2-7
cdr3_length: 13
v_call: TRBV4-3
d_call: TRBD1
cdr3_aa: ASSHLTGGRGEQY

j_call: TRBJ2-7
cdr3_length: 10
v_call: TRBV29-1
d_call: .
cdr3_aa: SVETQPYEQY

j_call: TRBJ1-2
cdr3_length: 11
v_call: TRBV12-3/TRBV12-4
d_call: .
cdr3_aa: ASSFAENYGYT

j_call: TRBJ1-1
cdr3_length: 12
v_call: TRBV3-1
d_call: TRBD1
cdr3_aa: ASRPTGLRSEAF

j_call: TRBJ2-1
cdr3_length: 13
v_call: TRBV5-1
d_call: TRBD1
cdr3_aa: ASSLSTGETNEQF

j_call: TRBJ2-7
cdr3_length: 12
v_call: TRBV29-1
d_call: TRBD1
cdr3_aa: SVEESGDSYEQY